This T cell receptor beta chain is drawn from a study of identifying expanded T cells in peripheral blood. The table came from immunoSEQ multiplex PCR; TCRdb's copy has only in-frame clones and leaves some out. The table records some 100,000 clones, about 87% of them present only once. The CDR3 is made up of 13 amino acids. Trimming removed 5 bases from V and 8 bases from J, with 13 bases in between. CDR1 and CDR2 (germline): SGHVS, FNYEAQ. Sequencing was performed on blood. The rearrangement links TRBV7-6 to TRBJ2-1; tentatively, D is TRBD1 (5 bases). The sequence came from a person aged 18 to 70 in good health. The chain's CDR3 is CASSAAWGYEQFF. The CDR3 DNA reads as TGTGCCAGCAGCGCCGCCTGGGGCTATGAGCAGTTCTTC. Complete variable domain (other parts from reference TRBV7-6 and TRBJ2-1): GAGVSQSPRYKVTKRGQDVALRCDPISGHVSLYWYRQALGQGPEFLTYFNYEAQQDKSGLPNDRFSAERPEGSISTLTIQRTEQRDSAMYRCASSAAWGYEQFFGPGTRLTVL.